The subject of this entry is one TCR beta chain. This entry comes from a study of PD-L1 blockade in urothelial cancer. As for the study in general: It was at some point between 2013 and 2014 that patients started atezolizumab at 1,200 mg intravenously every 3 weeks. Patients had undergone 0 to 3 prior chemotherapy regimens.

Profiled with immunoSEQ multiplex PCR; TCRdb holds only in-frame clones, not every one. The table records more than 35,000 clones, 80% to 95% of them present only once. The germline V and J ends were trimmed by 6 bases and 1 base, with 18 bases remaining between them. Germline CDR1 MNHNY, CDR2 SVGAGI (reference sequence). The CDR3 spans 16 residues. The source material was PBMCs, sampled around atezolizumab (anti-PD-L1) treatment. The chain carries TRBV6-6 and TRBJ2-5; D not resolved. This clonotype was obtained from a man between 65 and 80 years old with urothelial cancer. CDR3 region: CASRIHSRRPQETQYF. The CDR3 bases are TGTGCCAGCAGGATTCACTCTAGGCGGCCCCAAGAGACCCAGTACTTC.